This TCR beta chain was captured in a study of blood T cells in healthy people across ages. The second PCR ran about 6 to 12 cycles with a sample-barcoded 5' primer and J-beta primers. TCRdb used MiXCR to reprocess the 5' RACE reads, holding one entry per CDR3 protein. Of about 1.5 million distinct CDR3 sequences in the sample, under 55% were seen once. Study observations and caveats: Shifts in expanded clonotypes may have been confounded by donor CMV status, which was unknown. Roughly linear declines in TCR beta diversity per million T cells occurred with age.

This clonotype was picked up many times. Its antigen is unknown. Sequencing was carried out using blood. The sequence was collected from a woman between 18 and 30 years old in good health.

The DNA of the CDR3 is TGTGCCAGCAGCTTACTAGGGCAGAACACTGAAGCTTTCTTT. Encoded protein: CASSLLGQNTEAFF. The chain links TRBV7-9 to TRBJ1-1; D call uncertain. There are 14 residues in the CDR3. Germline loops: CDR1 SEHNR, CDR2 FQNEAQ (reference sequence). V dropped 2 bases and J dropped 1 base, with 8 bases sitting between them.